These 27 T cell receptor beta chains were all obtained from the same sample, sequenced in a study of T cell repertoires in cytomegalovirus infection. TCRdb reanalysed the reads using MiXCR and keeps one entry per CDR3 protein. The sample shows hundreds of thousands of distinct CDR3 sequences, roughly 15% of them seen only once. Sequenced input: PBMCs. The receptors originated from a human donor in good health (CMV status not recorded). Some clones in this sample may be carry-over from other donors' samples.

The genes are TRBV5-1 and TRBJ2-2, with D perhaps TRBD1 or TRBD2 (6 bases each). There are 14 residues in the CDR3. CDR1 is SGHRS and CDR2 is YFSETQ in the germline V gene. V lost 2 bases to trimming and J lost 8 bases, with 13 bases between them. CDR3 loop: CASSLPGAAGELFF. CDR3 in DNA: TGCGCCAGCAGCTTACCGGGGGCCGCGGGGGAGCTGTTTTTT.

The chain uses TRBV5-1 and TRBJ1-6; the D gene is possibly TRBD1 (5 bases). CDR3 size: 15 residues. V lost 1 base, J lost 8 bases, and 13 bases lay in between. Germline assignment: CDR1 SGHRS and CDR2 YFSETQ. The CDR3 sequence is CASSLTGDADSPLHF. The CDR3 bases are TGCGCCAGCAGCTTGACAGGCGATGCGGATTCACCCCTCCACTTT.

This clonotype turned up a few times. The chain recombines TRBV19 with TRBJ1-1; D perhaps matches TRBD1 (5 bases). CDR3 length: 18 amino acids. Trimming removed 0 bases from V and 0 bases from J, with 17 bases in between. CDR1 and CDR2 from the germline V gene are LNHDA and SQIVND (reference sequence). CDR3 loop: CASSIERDQGFMNTEAFF. CDR3 coding DNA: TGTGCCAGTAGTATAGAAAGGGACCAGGGCTTTATGAACACTGAAGCTTTCTTT.

The gene calls are TRBV2 and TRBJ2-1; no clear D gene. Trimming took off 4 bases at V and 5 bases at J, with 9 bases between the two ends. The CDR3 has 13 residues. CDR1 and CDR2 (germline): SNHLY, FYNNEI. Written as DNA, the CDR3 is TGTGCCAGCAGTGCTGAGAAAAACAATGAGCAGTTCTTC. It yields the protein CASSAEKNNEQFF.

At least ten counts were recorded for this clonotype. This chain joins TRBV7-4 and TRBJ2-7; D is ambiguous. The CDR3 totals 14 residues. Germline values: CDR1 SGHVT, CDR2 SQSDAQ. Trimming took off 1 base at V and 1 base at J, with 8 bases between the two ends. The CDR3 sequence: CASSLGAASYEQYF. The CDR3 nucleotides are TGTGCCAGCAGCTTAGGGGCGGCATCCTACGAGCAGTACTTC.

The J gene is TRBJ1-4, the V gene TRBV6-1; D is unclear. The V gene lost 1 base and the J gene lost 8 bases, with 8 bases spanning the gap. In germline, CDR1 is MNHNS, CDR2 SASEGT. CDR3 size: 13 residues. The CDR3 region is CASSEVSMEKLFF. CDR3 coding DNA: TGTGCCAGCAGTGAAGTATCTATGGAAAAACTGTTTTTT.

This clonotype was found a few times. The rearrangement links TRBV7-2 to TRBJ2-2; D unresolved. Germline assignment: CDR1 SGHTA and CDR2 FQGNSA. V lost 5 bases and J 10 bases, leaving 14 bases between the germline ends. The CDR3 has 13 residues. CDR3 amino acids: CASSLLDRPELFF. The CDR3 DNA reads as TGTGCCAGCAGCCTCCTCGACCGCCCGGAGCTGTTTTTT.

This clonotype was seen only a few times. The chain is built from TRBV20-1 and TRBJ2-7; D is possibly TRBD2 (5 bases). The germline V gene has CDR1 DFQATT and CDR2 SNEGSKA (reference sequence). Trimming stripped 7 bases from V and 3 bases from J, with 22 bases between. The CDR3 spans 15 residues. CDR3 sequence reads: CSGINRGNVNYEQYF. DNA for the CDR3: TGCAGTGGCATAAATCGGGGAAACGTAAACTACGAGCAGTACTTC.

The gene calls are TRBV6-2 or TRBV6-3 and TRBJ2-7, with 11 bases identical to TRBD1. Per the germline V gene, CDR1 is MNHEY and CDR2 is SVGEGT. This CDR3 region has 15 residues. V shed 4 bases, J shed 3 bases, and the junction held 5 bases outside the gene matches. CDR3 nucleotides: TGTGCCAGCAGTTCCCCCGGGACAGGGGGCTACGAGCAGTACTTC. As protein: CASSSPGTGGYEQYF.

This clonotype was seen ten or more times. The chain uses TRBV6-1 and TRBJ2-5; the match to TRBD2 covers 11 bases. V was clipped by 6 bases and J by 7 bases; unmatched bases: 10. From germline, CDR1 is MNHNS and CDR2 SASEGT. There are 15 residues in the CDR3. CDR3 nucleotides: TGTGCCAGCAGAGGGGCAATCGGGACTAGCGGGACCCAGTACTTC. It is translated as CASRGAIGTSGTQYF.

This clonotype came up many times. V gene TRBV7-2 combines with J gene TRBJ2-1; 8 bases fit TRBD2. Germline V gene data show CDR1 as SGHTA and CDR2 as FQGNSA. CDR3 size: 19 residues. V was pared by 5 bases and J by 3 bases, with 18 bases of the junction left unmatched. CDR3 in amino acids: CASSARGGTPNFFYNEQFF. Written as DNA, the CDR3 is TGTGCCAGCAGCGCCCGGGGGGGTACCCCCAATTTTTTCTACAATGAGCAGTTCTTC.

This clonotype occurred many times. The CDR3 sequence: CSASPSLAQNVMNTEAFF. DNA for the CDR3: TGCAGTGCTAGTCCGTCCCTGGCCCAGAACGTTATGAACACTGAAGCTTTCTTT. V usage is TRBV20-1 and J usage is TRBJ1-1; D not certain. CDR1 is DFQATT, CDR2 SNEGSKA, per germline (reference sequence). Trimming removed 3 bases from V and 0 bases from J, with 23 bases in between. The CDR3 loop spans 18 amino acids.

This clonotype was seen only a few times. The V call is TRBV7-9, the J call TRBJ1-2; the D is unclear. The germline CDR1 and CDR2 sequences are SEHNR and FQNEAQ (reference sequence). Trimming removed 6 bases at V and 6 bases at J, with 14 bases between. CDR3 length: 13 amino acids. CDR3 nucleotide sequence: TGTGCCAGCAGGGCCGGGCCCCTCAATGGCTACACCTTC. Protein sequence: CASRAGPLNGYTF.

V is TRBV6-1 and J is TRBJ2-3, with a weak D call TRBD2 (5 bases). Between the trimmed V and J ends, which lost 3 bases and 3 bases, there was a span of 13 bases. This CDR3 comprises 15 residues. Germline CDR1 is MNHNS and CDR2 is SASEGT. CDR3 nucleotide sequence: TGTGCCAGCAGTGATGGGCCGGGGAATACAGATACGCAGTATTTT. Its translation: CASSDGPGNTDTQYF.

In its sample, this clonotype was seen many times. The chain is built from TRBV4-1 and TRBJ2-7, with D unresolved. The CDR3 sequence is 13 residues long. Trimming took off 4 bases at V and 0 bases at J, with 7 bases between the two ends. The V gene's germline CDR1 is MGHRA and CDR2 YSYEKL. CDR3 protein: CASSRTISYEQYF. The CDR3 DNA reads as TGCGCCAGCAGCCGAACCATCTCCTACGAGCAGTACTTC.

J is TRBJ2-2 and V is TRBV2, with 11 bases identical to TRBD2. Germline-derived CDR1 and CDR2 are SNHLY and FYNNEI. This CDR3 has 17 residues. The junction had 8 bases not matched to a gene; V was cut back by 4 bases and J by 4 bases. This CDR3 is CASSASSGGAATGELFF. DNA for the CDR3: TGTGCCAGCAGTGCAAGTAGCGGGGGGGCGGCCACCGGGGAGCTGTTTTTT.

This clonotype was recorded at least ten times. The chain recombines TRBV2 with TRBJ1-5; TRBD1 is a possible D gene (6 bases). The CDR3 is made up of 13 amino acids. Trimming shortened V by 8 bases and J by 5 bases, and 13 bases separated the two germline ends. CDR1 and CDR2 (germline): SNHLY, FYNNEI. CDR3 region: CASSQGRDQPQHF. The CDR3 nucleotides are TGTGCCAGCTCTCAGGGGAGAGATCAGCCCCAGCATTTT.

This clonotype has a count of ten or more. The genes are TRBV6-1 and TRBJ2-3; D remains ambiguous. V was clipped by 2 bases and J by 0 bases, with 12 bases between them. Germline V gene lookup returns CDR1 MNHNS and CDR2 SASEGT. The CDR3 runs to 16 residues. In nucleotides, the CDR3 is TGTGCCAGCAGTGAACGGCCGGGTGTGAGCACAGATACGCAGTATTTT. This encodes CASSERPGVSTDTQYF.

This rearrangement joins TRBV12-3 or TRBV12-4 to TRBJ2-5, with D tentatively TRBD1 (8 bases). The CDR3 is 15 residues long. V lost 6 bases, J lost 4 bases, and 18 bases lay in between. The CDR3 bases are TGTGCCAGCAGGCGGGGGACAGGAGGTGGAGAGACCCAGTACTTC. It yields the protein CASRRGTGGGETQYF.

The chain combines TRBV20-1 with TRBJ1-1, with a possible D match to TRBD1 (5 bases). V lost 0 bases to trimming and J lost 7 bases, with 12 bases between them. This CDR3 spans 13 amino acids. Per germline, CDR1 DFQATT and CDR2 SNEGSKA (reference sequence). The CDR3 sequence: CSARDSLGGEAFF. The CDR3 nucleotides read TGCAGTGCTAGAGACTCGTTGGGGGGTGAAGCTTTCTTT.

The rearrangement uses TRBV28 and TRBJ2-5; 10 bases map to TRBD1. This CDR3 contains 15 residues. Unmatched junction bases numbered 7, after V lost 6 bases and J lost 3 bases. Germline CDR1 MDHEN, CDR2 SYDVKM. The CDR3 DNA follows: TGTGCCAGCAGCCCCGGGGGGACAGGGGAAGAGACCCAGTACTTC. Protein product: CASSPGGTGEETQYF. The full variable domain, its missing parts supplied by reference TRBV28 and TRBJ2-5, is DVKVTQSSRYLVKRTGEKVFLECVQDMDHENMFWYRQDPGLGLRLIYFSYDVKMKEKGDIPEGYSVSREKKERFSLILESASTNQTSMYLCASSPGGTGEETQYFGPGTRLLVL.

In its sample, this clonotype was seen many times. The chain carries TRBV6-5 and TRBJ2-7; 10 bases map to TRBD1. Germline loops: CDR1 MNHEY, CDR2 SVGAGI. Unmatched junction bases numbered 12, after V lost 6 bases and J lost 4 bases. This CDR3 is built from 16 residues. DNA of the CDR3: TGTGCCAGCAGACGCGAGGGACAGGGGTTAGTTTACGAGCAGTACTTC. Encoded protein: CASRREGQGLVYEQYF.

The rearrangement uses TRBV13 and TRBJ1-2; D is perhaps TRBD1 (6 bases). V was shortened by 1 base and J by 6 bases, with 12 bases between the two germline ends. The CDR3 is made up of 14 amino acids. From germline, CDR1 is PRHDT and CDR2 FYEKMQ (reference sequence). CDR3 in DNA: TGTGCCAGCAGCTTAGTGGACAGACGGAATGGCTACACCTTC. It specifies CASSLVDRRNGYTF.

This clonotype appeared a few times. The CDR3 sequence: CASSLGQLNSPLHF. CDR3 bases: TGTGCCAGCAGCCTCGGACAGTTGAATTCACCCCTCCACTTT. The genes are TRBV7-3 and TRBJ1-6, with a weak D call TRBD1 (6 bases). Germline V CDR1 and CDR2: SGHTA, FQGTGA. V gave up 5 bases and J gave up 7 bases, with 12 bases separating them. This CDR3 region has 14 residues.

This clonotype was detected a few times. The V and J genes are TRBV29-1 and TRBJ2-1; 10 nucleotides line up with TRBD1. Per germline, CDR1 SQVTM and CDR2 ANQGSEA. Unmatched junction bases numbered 1, after V lost 1 base and J lost 7 bases. CDR3 length: 13 residues. For the CDR3, the DNA is TGCAGCGTTGAAGGGGACAGGGGAAATGAGCAGTTCTTC. Translated: CSVEGDRGNEQFF.

This clonotype occurred many times. The chain has TRBV7-2 and TRBJ2-5, with 7 bases identical to TRBD2. J lost 4 bases, V lost 5 bases, and 7 bases had no gene match. Per the germline V gene, CDR1 is SGHTA and CDR2 is FQGNSA. The CDR3 is made up of 14 amino acids. DNA for the CDR3: TGTGCCAGCAGCCCTCCCCCGGGAGGAGAGACCCAGTACTTC. Residues: CASSPPPGGETQYF.

This clonotype was found many times. V gene TRBV6-1 combines with J gene TRBJ2-3; 9 nucleotides align to TRBD1. This CDR3 contains 13 residues. Per germline, CDR1 MNHNS and CDR2 SASEGT. V trimming: 9 bases; J trimming: 5 bases; junction bases outside the gene matches: 6. This CDR3 reads CASRDRAGDTQYF. DNA of the CDR3: TGTGCCAGTCGGGACAGGGCGGGAGATACGCAGTATTTT.